This T cell receptor beta chain stems from a study of blood T cell repertoires in COVID-19. This clone turned up a few times. Produced via immunoSEQ multiplex PCR; TCRdb's table is partial and in-frame only. Here the sample spans some 170,000 clones, 82% being singletons. Germline values: CDR1 MNHEY, CDR2 SMNVEV (reference sequence). V was clipped by 1 base and J by 3 bases, with 13 bases between them. The CDR3 sequence is 15 residues long. The rearrangement uses TRBV27 and TRBJ2-7; D may be TRBD1 (6 bases). Sequencing was done on a sample of peripheral blood. The TCR comes from a woman between 65 and 79 years old with acute or convalescent COVID-19. The chain's CDR3 is CASSLYGDTLYEQYF. CDR3 in DNA: TGTGCCAGCAGTTTATATGGGGACACACTCTACGAGCAGTACTTC.